This T cell receptor (beta chain) appears in the sequencing data of a study of human CD8 memory T cell subsets. Magnetic separation of the negative type served to enrich total CD8+ T cells. Preparation of the TCR beta libraries relied on UMI-labeled 5' RACE. Original analysis: Between about 2,800 and 18,000 functional CDR3 beta clonotypes were found per TCR beta library. TCRdb reanalyzed the 5' RACE reads, giving one entry per CDR3 protein sequence and no DNA. For this entry, the V and J calls and clone size follow TCRdb and not the study's own pipeline. The listing records about 7,900 distinct CDR3 sequences. CDR3 length: 12 residues. Germline V lookup: CDR1 MNHNS, CDR2 SASEGT. Study outcomes and limitations: T cells showing similarly high diversity were the stem-like memory and precursor exhausted cells, not the effector memory cells.

Comment on this clonotype: Antigen unknown.

The sequence was obtained from a human donor in good health. The rearrangement joins TRBV6-1 to TRBJ2-1. What was sequenced was CD8+ T cells from PBMCs. Here the CDR3 reads CASSPAGNEQFF.